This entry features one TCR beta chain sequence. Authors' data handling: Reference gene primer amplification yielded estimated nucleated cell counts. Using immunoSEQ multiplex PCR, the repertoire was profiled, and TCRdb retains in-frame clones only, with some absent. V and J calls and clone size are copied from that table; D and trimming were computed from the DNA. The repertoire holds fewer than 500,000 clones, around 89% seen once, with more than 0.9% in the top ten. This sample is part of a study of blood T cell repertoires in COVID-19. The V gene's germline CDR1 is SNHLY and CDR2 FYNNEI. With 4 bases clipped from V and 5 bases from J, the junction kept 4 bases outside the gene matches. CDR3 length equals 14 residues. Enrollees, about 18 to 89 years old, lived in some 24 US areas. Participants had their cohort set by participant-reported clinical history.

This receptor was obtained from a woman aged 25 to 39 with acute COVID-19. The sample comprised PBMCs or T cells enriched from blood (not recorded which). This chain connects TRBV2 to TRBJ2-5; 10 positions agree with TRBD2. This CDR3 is CASSAPAGGETQYF. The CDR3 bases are TGTGCCAGCAGTGCGCCAGCGGGGGGGGAGACCCAGTACTTC.